Listed here are 30 T cell receptor beta chains from one sample, sequenced in a study of tumor-infiltrating lymphocytes in primary liver carcinoma. From around 0.5 ug of total RNA, TCR beta-specific cDNA was reverse-transcribed using a constant-region primer. Modified slightly, ARM-PCR produced TCR beta libraries over three nested multiplex PCR rounds. TRBV1-TRBV30 forward primers paired with a C-beta reverse primer drove the first two PCR rounds, 10 cycles each. Using its own MiXCR run on the multiplex PCR reads, TCRdb lists one record per CDR3 protein. The table has about 300,000 distinct CDR3 sequences, roughly two thirds seen once. Out of unsorted whole blood came the blood RNA, and germline DNA was extracted as well. The specimen sequenced was peripheral blood. These receptors all come from a man aged 35-49 years with primary liver carcinoma and hepatitis B virus infection.

This chain links TRBV20-1 with TRBJ2-4; D might be TRBD2 (6 bases). Trimming took off 6 bases at V and 0 bases at J, with 12 bases between the two ends. This CDR3 is 14 amino acids long. The germline gives CDR1 DFQATT, CDR2 SNEGSKA (reference sequence). DNA for the CDR3: TGCAGTGCCTTACCGGGACTAGCCAAAAACATTCAGTACTTC. Amino acids: CSALPGLAKNIQYF.

As regards this clonotype: A much bigger clone sits one base away, suggesting this may be a read error. The V call is TRBV12-3 or TRBV12-4, the J call TRBJ1-6, with 8 nucleotides matching TRBD1. The CDR3 has 13 amino acids. CDR3 sequence (DNA): TGTGTCAGCAGTTCGACAGGGGAATCACCCCTCCACTTT. Translated: CVSSSTGESPLHF.

Details on this clonotype: This is likely a read error, given that the CDR3 carries no conserved phenylalanine or tryptophan at its end. The chain uses TRBV12-3 or TRBV12-4 and TRBJ2-2; maybe TRBD1 (6 bases). The CDR3 totals 16 residues. DNA of the CDR3: TGTGCCAGCAGTTCAGGGCAGGGGAGAGCGGTCGGGAAGCTGTTTCTT. It translates to CASSSGQGRAVGKLFL.

V and J are TRBV10-3 and TRBJ2-7; 14 positions match TRBD2. Germline assignment: CDR1 ENHRY and CDR2 SYGVKD. This CDR3 contains 16 residues. With 8 bases clipped from V and 6 bases from J, the junction kept 12 bases outside the gene matches. CDR3 DNA sequence: TGTGCCATCGGTTCGGGACTAGCGGGAGAGGGTGGCGAGCAGTACTTC. Its protein product is CAIGSGLAGEGGEQYF.

V is TRBV28 and J is TRBJ2-7, with a weak D call TRBD1 (5 bases). V lost 3 bases and J 4 bases, leaving 13 bases between the germline ends. The CDR3 covers 14 residues. CDR1 and CDR2 from the germline V gene are MDHEN and SYDVKM. The CDR3 protein is CASSLSGWPYEQYF. The CDR3 coding sequence is TGTGCCAGCAGTTTGTCAGGGTGGCCTTACGAGCAGTACTTC.

As for this clonotype: At one end, the junction sequence differs from germline, possibly due to a read error. The chain uses TRBV6-5 and TRBJ1-5, with TRBD1 matching 7 bases. The CDR3 is made up of 15 amino acids. Germline CDR1 and CDR2: MNHEY and SVGAGI. CDR3 amino acids: CTSSVGQWCNQPQHF. Here the CDR3 DNA reads TGTACCAGCAGTGTGGGACAGTGGTGCAATCAGCCCCAGCATTTT.

About this clonotype: A read error may explain this, as a much larger clone is one base away. The rearrangement joins TRBV14 to TRBJ1-2; no reliable D call. CDR3 length: 13 residues. Germline lookup yields CDR1 SGHDN and CDR2 FVKESK. The CDR3 reads CASSQDRGNGHTF. CDR3 DNA sequence: TGTGCCAGCAGCCAAGATCGGGGAAATGGCCACACCTTC.

In regard to this clonotype: Here the CDR3 omits its conserved ending phenylalanine or tryptophan, so a read error is the likely source. The gene calls are TRBV11-1 and TRBJ1-6, with D uncertain. CDR3 length equals 15 residues. V was pared by 2 bases and J by 7 bases, with 12 bases between. CDR1 and CDR2 (germline): SGHAT, FQDESV (reference sequence). The CDR3 reads CASSLSTGSNSPLHL. In nucleotides, the CDR3 is TGTGCCAGCAGCTTATCGACGGGTTCCAATTCACCCCTCCACCTT.

Ten or more counts support this clonotype. This rearrangement joins TRBV12-3 or TRBV12-4 to TRBJ2-1; 8 bases line up with TRBD1. This CDR3 spans 15 amino acids. J was trimmed by 1 base and V by 6 bases; bases with no gene match: 5. CDR3 protein: CASSWTGRSYNEQFF. In DNA, the CDR3 is TGTGCCAGCAGCTGGACAGGGAGGTCCTACAATGAGCAGTTCTTC.

The chain links TRBV6-2 or TRBV6-3 to TRBJ2-7; 8 nucleotides line up with TRBD2. Germline V CDR1 and CDR2: MNHEY, SVGEGT. This CDR3 region has 15 residues. V trimming: 2 bases; J trimming: 5 bases; junction bases outside the gene matches: 8. The CDR3 bases are TGTGCCAGCAGTTACCTACCCTTTAGCGGGAACGAGCAGTACTTC. It encodes CASSYLPFSGNEQYF.

This clonotype was picked up many times. This chain joins TRBV4-2 and TRBJ1-6; possibly TRBD1 for D (6 bases). V dropped 5 bases and J dropped 9 bases, with 17 bases sitting between them. The CDR3 consists of 15 residues. Germline-derived CDR1 and CDR2 are LGHNA and YNFKEQ. Here the CDR3 reads CASSTGTTRGSPLHF. DNA for the CDR3: TGTGCCAGCAGCACAGGCACTACCAGGGGTTCACCCCTCCACTTT.

The rearrangement joins TRBV5-4 to TRBJ1-1; possible D gene TRBD1, 6 bases. The V gene's germline CDR1 is SGHNT and CDR2 YYREEE (reference sequence). This CDR3 has 16 amino acids. V lost 4 bases and J lost 1, with 17 bases in between. CDR3 region: CASSNDRRQGNTEAFF. The CDR3 coding sequence is TGTGCCAGCAGCAATGACAGGCGACAAGGGAACACTGAAGCTTTCTTT.

This clonotype was seen only a few times. V is TRBV6-1 and J is TRBJ1-4; a possible D gene is TRBD1 (5 bases). The CDR3 totals 16 residues. Germline values: CDR1 MNHNS, CDR2 SASEGT. Trimming took 0 bases from V and 3 from J, leaving 11 bases between them. Here the CDR3 reads CASSEAGTVSNEKLFF. The CDR3 DNA follows: TGTGCCAGCAGTGAAGCGGGGACGGTTTCTAATGAAAAACTGTTTTTT.

This clonotype was observed once. Given a much more abundant clone one base away, this may be a read error. The chain employs TRBV30 and TRBJ1-1; D remains unclear. Trimming took 2 bases from V and 1 from J, leaving 8 bases between them. CDR1 and CDR2 from the germline V gene are GTSNPN and SVGIG (reference sequence). The CDR3 covers 13 residues. The CDR3 DNA reads TGTGCCTGGAGTTTGATAGCGAACACTGAAGCTTTCTTT. This sequence encodes CAWSLIANTEAFF.

As to this clonotype: This may come from a read error, since a much larger clone is one base off. J is TRBJ2-7 and V is TRBV11-2; D possibly corresponds to TRBD1 (5 bases). CDR1 is SGHAT and CDR2 is FQNNGV in the germline V gene. This CDR3 has 13 residues. For the CDR3, the DNA is TGTGCCAGGAGCCCTCGACAGTCCTACGAGCGGTACTTC. This sequence encodes CARSPRQSYERYF.

As concerns this clonotype: One end of the junction varies from germline; a read error may be responsible. This chain joins TRBV14 and TRBJ2-7; D uncertain. Germline lookup yields CDR1 SGHDN and CDR2 FVKESK. CDR3 size: 13 residues. CDR3 residues: CASSPRPSGERYF. The CDR3 DNA reads as TGTGCCAGCAGCCCCCGCCCGTCGGGCGAGCGGTACTTC. The full variable domain, its missing parts supplied by reference TRBV14 and TRBJ2-7, is EAGVTQFPSHSVIEKGQTVTLRCDPISGHDNLYWYRRVMGKEIKFLLHFVKESKQDESGMPNNRFLAERTGGTYSTLKVQPAELEDSGVYFCASSPRPSGERYFGPGTRLTVT.

As concerns this clonotype: A much larger clone lies a single base off, so this may be a read error. The rearrangement joins TRBV12-3 or TRBV12-4 to TRBJ2-1; 9 bases are a match to TRBD2. J lost 11 bases, V lost 5 bases, and 13 bases had no gene match. The CDR3 consists of 15 residues. DNA of the CDR3: TGTGCCAGCAGTCCTGGGACTAGCAGATTGAATAAGCAGTTCTTC. Its protein product is CASSPGTSRLNKQFF.

The chain recombines TRBV29-1 with TRBJ2-5; 8 bases match TRBD1. The ends lost 7 bases at V and 9 bases at J; junction bases unmatched: 16. CDR1 is SQVTM, CDR2 ANQGSEA, per germline. The CDR3 spans 14 residues. This chain's CDR3 is CSAWDRRLHEAQYF. DNA for the CDR3: TGCAGCGCCTGGGACAGGAGGTTGCACGAGGCCCAGTACTTC. Full variable domain (missing parts from reference TRBV29-1 and TRBJ2-5): SAVISQKPSRDICQRGTSLTIQCQVDSQVTMMFWYRQQPGQSLTLIATANQGSEATYESGFVIDKFPISRPNLTFSTLTVSNMSPEDSSIYLCSAWDRRLHEAQYFGPGTRLLVL.

About this clonotype itself: No conserved phenylalanine or tryptophan ends this CDR3, so it is likely a read error. The V gene is TRBV11-2, the J gene TRBJ1-1; weak D call: TRBD1 (5 bases). The length of the CDR3 is 17 residues. Germline V lookup: CDR1 SGHAT, CDR2 FQNNGV. The CDR3 region is CASSLDPGPGRSTVAFL. CDR3 sequence (DNA): TGTGCCAGCAGCTTAGATCCCGGGCCAGGGAGGAGCACTGTAGCTTTCCTT.

In the case of this clonotype: Given a much more abundant clone one base away, this may be a read error. This rearrangement joins TRBV5-5 to TRBJ2-7; D gene ambiguous. V was pared by 4 bases and J by 7 bases, with 18 bases between. CDR3 length: 14 residues. From germline, CDR1 is SGHKS and CDR2 YYEKEE (reference sequence). In DNA, the CDR3 is TGTGCCAGCAGCCTAGAGACTTCCTGGTTGGAGCAGTACTTC. This encodes CASSLETSWLEQYF.

For this clonotype: Given a much more abundant clone one base away, this may be a read error. The chain's CDR3 is CASSQEWEANILTF. The CDR3 DNA reads TGTGCCAGCAGCCAAGAATGGGAGGCCAACATCCTGACTTTC. J is TRBJ2-6 and V is TRBV4-2; maybe TRBD2 (6 bases). The CDR3 has 14 amino acids. The germline V gene encodes CDR1 LGHNA and CDR2 YNFKEQ.

This clonotype was detected only a few times. This could be a read error, since a much larger clone is one nucleotide away. This chain joins TRBV4-1 and TRBJ1-5; D unresolved. CDR3 length: 17 residues. Germline V gene data show CDR1 as MGHRA and CDR2 as YSYEKL. The CDR3 DNA reads TGCGCCAGCAACCAAGTTGATCTTGGGGTGAGCAATCAGCCCCAGCATTTT. This encodes CASNQVDLGVSNQPQHF.

A word on this clonotype: One base away lies a much larger clone, so this may be a sequencing read error. The CDR3 DNA reads as TGTGCCAGCAGCTACCAAGCGGTCAACACTGAAGCTTTCTTT. Its translation is CASSYQAVNTEAFF. J is TRBJ1-1 and V is TRBV6-1; D is ambiguous. Germline V gene sequence: CDR1 MNHNS, CDR2 SASEGT. The length of the CDR3 is 14 residues. Between the trimmed V and J ends, which lost 6 bases and 2 bases, there was a span of 13 bases.

Comments on this clonotype: A much larger clone differs by one base, so this may be a read error. The rearrangement links TRBV29-1 to TRBJ1-3; possible D gene TRBD1, 6 bases. Germline assignment: CDR1 SQVTM and CDR2 ANQGSEA. The CDR3 extends over 15 amino acids. The CDR3 is CSAEDPGARGNTICF. In nucleotides, the CDR3 is TGCAGCGCAGAGGATCCAGGGGCTCGGGGAAACACCATATGTTTT.

The chain links TRBV28 to TRBJ1-2; 8 bases fit TRBD1. The V gene end was trimmed by 5 bases and the J gene end by 4 bases; junction bases not matched to a gene: 6. The CDR3 has 14 residues. The germline gives CDR1 MDHEN, CDR2 SYDVKM. The CDR3, as DNA: TGTGCCAGCAGTCAACAGGGGGTCGGCTATGGCTACACCTTC. Encoded protein: CASSQQGVGYGYTF.

The chain uses TRBV6-2 or TRBV6-3 and TRBJ2-5; D is possibly TRBD2 (5 bases). The V and J ends lost 7 bases and 0 bases respectively, with 9 bases between them. CDR1 and CDR2 (germline): MNHEY, SVGEGT. This CDR3 spans 13 amino acids. The CDR3 reads CASKEGNQETQYF. The CDR3 DNA reads as TGTGCCAGCAAAGAGGGAAACCAAGAGACCCAGTACTTC.

In its sample, this clonotype was seen once. At one boundary the junction diverges from the germline segment, which might be a read error. The chain employs TRBV4-1 and TRBJ1-3; D gene ambiguous. Germline CDR1 MGHRA, CDR2 YSYEKL. This CDR3 is built from 16 residues. The CDR3 protein is CASSQGVPPSGNTINF. The CDR3, as DNA: TGCGCCAGCAGCCAAGGGGTCCCCCCCTCTGGAAACACCATAAATTTT.

This clonotype was seen a handful of times. The chain carries TRBV5-1 and TRBJ1-2; no clear D. Germline V gene lookup returns CDR1 SGHRS and CDR2 YFSETQ. The V end lost 4 bases, the J end lost 4 bases, and 11 bases lay between the germline ends. The length of the CDR3 is 13 residues. In DNA form, the CDR3 reads TGCGCCAGCAGCCCCGGGGAGCGCTATGGCTACACCTTC. It encodes CASSPGERYGYTF. The whole variable domain, remainder taken from reference TRBV5-1 and TRBJ1-2, is KAGVTQTPRYLIKTRGQQVTLSCSPISGHRSVSWYQQTPGQGLQFLFEYFSETQRNKGNFPGRFSGRQFSNSRSEMNVSTLELGDSALYLCASSPGERYGYTFGSGTRLTVV.

This clonotype has a handful of counts. This chain connects TRBV5-1 to TRBJ2-7; D remains unclear. Germline CDR1 reads SGHRS; CDR2 reads YFSETQ. With 5 bases removed from V and 7 bases from J, the gap between germline ends came to 16 bases. The CDR3 is 13 residues long. The CDR3 DNA is TGCGCCAGCAGGAGGACGGCCCCCGGGGAGCAGTACTTC. Its protein is CASRRTAPGEQYF. The complete variable domain, with remaining parts taken from reference TRBV5-1 and TRBJ2-7, reads KAGVTQTPRYLIKTRGQQVTLSCSPISGHRSVSWYQQTPGQGLQFLFEYFSETQRNKGNFPGRFSGRQFSNSRSEMNVSTLELGDSALYLCASRRTAPGEQYFGPGTRLTVT.

The chain is built from TRBV28 and TRBJ2-1; 9 positions match TRBD1. The CDR3 is 15 amino acids. Germline values: CDR1 MDHEN, CDR2 SYDVKM. With V trimmed by 5 bases and J by 9 bases, 11 bases remained unmatched. CDR3 sequence reads: CASSLGTGILGEQFF. In DNA, the CDR3 is TGTGCCAGCAGTCTTGGGACAGGGATATTAGGTGAGCAGTTCTTC.